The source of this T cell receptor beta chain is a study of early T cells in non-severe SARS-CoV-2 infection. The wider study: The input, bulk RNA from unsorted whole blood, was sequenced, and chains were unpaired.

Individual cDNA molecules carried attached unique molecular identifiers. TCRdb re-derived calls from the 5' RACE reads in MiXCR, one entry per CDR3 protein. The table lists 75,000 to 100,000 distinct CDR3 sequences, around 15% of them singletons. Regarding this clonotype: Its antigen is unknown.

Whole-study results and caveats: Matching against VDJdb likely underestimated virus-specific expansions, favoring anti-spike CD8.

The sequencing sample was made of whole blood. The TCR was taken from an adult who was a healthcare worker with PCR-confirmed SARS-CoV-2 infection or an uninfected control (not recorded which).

The CDR3 DNA follows: TGTGCCTGGCAAGACTTCCACGATCAGCCCCAGCATTTT. Encoded protein: CAWQDFHDQPQHF. The rearrangement joins TRBV30 to TRBJ1-5; D gene unclear. The germline V and J ends were trimmed by 5 bases and 5 bases, with 13 bases remaining between them. The length of the CDR3 is 13 residues. Germline V gene data show CDR1 as GTSNPN and CDR2 as SVGIG (reference sequence).